The present T cell receptor (beta chain) was sequenced within a study of T cells in Graves' hyperthyroidism and ophthalmopathy (dated by TCRdb to between 2017 and 2020). Background for the entire study: Peripheral blood was sampled at the time of initial diagnosis, prior to any treatment. TCR V-J signatures able to tell the groups apart were searched for in a discovery cohort of 100 patients, of whom 43 had Graves' ophthalmopathy and roughly 57 had stable Graves' hyperthyroidism. Whether ophthalmopathy could be predicted prospectively was tested in an independent validation cohort made up of 18 hyperthyroidism patients plus 17 patients who later progressed to ophthalmopathy. The roughly 100 discovery patients were randomly divided into training and test sets at a 7:3 ratio. In addition, the study compared T-cell repertoires in thyroid tissue and in blood from about 6 Graves' hyperthyroidism patients. Following sampling, methimazole starting at 30 mg daily was given to hyperthyroidism patients, and high-dose intravenous methylprednisolone was given to ophthalmopathy patients. TCR Vbeta CDR3 sequencing of roughly 140 peripheral blood samples (43 ophthalmopathy, over 70 hyperthyroidism and roughly 17 progressor patients) is reported in the paper.

Amplification of TCR beta CDR3 regions was carried out from RNA transcripts. The TCR CDR3 was subjected to a first round of RT-PCR using the HTBI primer set and the Qiagen OneStep RT-PCR kit. The libraries were constructed in a second round of multiplex PCR and then size-selected and purified. Libraries were sequenced paired-end with 100 bp reads on an Illumina HiSeq2000. Per the authors' processing: SOAPnuke was used to process the raw data, removing reads that contained adapters or uncalled bases, had a mean Phred below 15, or lacked an exact match to the constant primer or identifier. COPE v1.2.5 was used to merge high-quality paired reads, and clonotypes were defined as unique nucleotide sequences. Clonotypes were aligned to IMGT TRBV, TRBD and TRBJ reference segments using MiTCR v1.1. Analysis was restricted to V-J combinations with a frequency above 0.0001, which covered 99.2% of repertoires. The TCS score was defined as the ratio of F50 (clonal expansion) to E x V (chaos), calculated using BLOSUM62-based TCRdist between CDR3 peptides within each V-J. Welch's t-statistics and random forest reduced fewer than 550 V-J features to 13, which were used in a naive Bayes classifier (R e1071). Clones were called with MiXCR by TCRdb after fastp trimmed the public reads at Q25, and only in-frame beta chains were retained. Every distinct CDR3 protein forms one entry, paired with its most common genes and DNA. These V and J calls originate from TCRdb's pipeline instead of the authors' own analysis. The sample table records a few hundred thousand distinct CDR3 sequences; 20% to 25% of these occur just once. The ten largest clones take up 70% to 75% of the sample.

From a lookup of the germline V gene (reference sequence), CDR1 and CDR2 are DFQATT and SNEGSKA. The CDR3, from cysteine to phenylalanine, totals 14 residues. The kept DNA is CDR3 alone, 42 bases in frame from the first base. V and J are truncated by 5 bases and 4 bases respectively, leaving an intervening sequence of 15 bases. This clonotype has a handful of counts. Its antigen is unknown. No qualities accompany the bases; no much larger clone lies one base away. Summary of the overall study and its limitations: During validation, the model predicted progression to ophthalmopathy a median of around 7 months ahead of onset, with around 70% sensitivity and less than 85% specificity. In cross-validation, a model built on a 13 V-J signature told ophthalmopathy apart from stable hyperthyroidism with 87.88% sensitivity and roughly 83% specificity, and in testing the same model reached 80%/75%. No statistical method was used to fix the sample size in advance, and group allocation was not hidden from the investigators. Most expanded thyroid clonotypes (frequency above 0.001) were also detected in blood, a finding suggesting that blood repertoires may reflect thyroid immune responses.

Stable Graves' hyperthyroidism was defined as no progression to ophthalmopathy during 18 months of follow-up. Hyperthyroidism patients were newly diagnosed, with disease duration under 2 months, and aged 18 to 65 years. Exclusion was applied to patients with uncontrolled infections, other autoimmune diseases, pregnancy or lactation. Diagnoses relied on clinical symptoms, serum thyroxine and TRAb, thyroid ultrasound and orbital computed tomography. PBMCs were separated from over 9 ml of fresh peripheral blood using Ficoll-Paque density gradient centrifugation. Total RNA was extracted with Trizol reagent, and quality was checked on an Agilent 2100 Bioanalyzer.

Sequences were obtained from blood. The rearranged chain carries TRBV20-1 and TRBJ2-1; the D region possibly corresponds to TRBD1 (6 bases align). The receptor's source is a man aged 45-65 years with Graves' hyperthyroidism. In nucleotides, the sequence is TGCAGTGCTCGCCGGGACACCAGATACAATGAGCAGTTCTTC. It translates to CSARRDTRYNEQFF.